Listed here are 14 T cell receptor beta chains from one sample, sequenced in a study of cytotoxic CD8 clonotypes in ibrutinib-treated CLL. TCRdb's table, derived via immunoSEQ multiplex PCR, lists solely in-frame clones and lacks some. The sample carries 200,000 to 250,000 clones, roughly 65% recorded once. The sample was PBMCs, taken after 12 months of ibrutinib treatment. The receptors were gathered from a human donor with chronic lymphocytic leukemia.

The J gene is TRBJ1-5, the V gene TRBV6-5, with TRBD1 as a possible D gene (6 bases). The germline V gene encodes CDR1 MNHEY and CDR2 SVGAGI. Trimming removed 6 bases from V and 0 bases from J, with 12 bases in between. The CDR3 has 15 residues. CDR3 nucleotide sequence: TGTGCCAGCAGACGGACAGTCAATAGCAATCAGCCCCAGCATTTT. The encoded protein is CASRRTVNSNQPQHF.

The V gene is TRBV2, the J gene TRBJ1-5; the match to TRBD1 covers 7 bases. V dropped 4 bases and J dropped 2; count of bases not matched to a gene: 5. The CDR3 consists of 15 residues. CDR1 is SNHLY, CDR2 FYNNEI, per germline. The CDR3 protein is CASSVQGVGNQPQHF. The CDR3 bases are TGTGCCAGCAGTGTGCAGGGGGTGGGCAATCAGCCCCAGCATTTT.

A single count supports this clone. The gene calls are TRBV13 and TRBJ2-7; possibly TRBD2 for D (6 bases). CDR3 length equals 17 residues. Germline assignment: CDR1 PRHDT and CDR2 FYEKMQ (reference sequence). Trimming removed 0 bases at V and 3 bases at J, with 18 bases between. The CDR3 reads CASSLGGDGRGYYEQYF. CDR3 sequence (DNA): TGTGCCAGCAGCTTAGGGGGAGACGGGAGAGGCTACTACGAGCAGTACTTC.

The chain's CDR3 is CASSLVGSPLHF. The CDR3, as DNA: TGCGCCAGCAGCTTGGTCGGTTCACCCCTCCACTTT. The chain uses TRBV5-1 and TRBJ1-6; D is uncertain. Germline values: CDR1 SGHRS, CDR2 YFSETQ. The germline V and J ends were trimmed by 0 bases and 9 bases, with 4 bases remaining between them. The CDR3 length is 12 residues.

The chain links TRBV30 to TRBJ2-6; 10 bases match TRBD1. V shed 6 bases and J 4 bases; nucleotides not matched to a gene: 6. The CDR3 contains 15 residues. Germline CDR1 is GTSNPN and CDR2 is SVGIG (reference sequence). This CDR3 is CACYDRGRGANVLTF. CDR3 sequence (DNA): TGTGCCTGCTACGACAGGGGGCGAGGGGCCAACGTCCTGACTTTC.

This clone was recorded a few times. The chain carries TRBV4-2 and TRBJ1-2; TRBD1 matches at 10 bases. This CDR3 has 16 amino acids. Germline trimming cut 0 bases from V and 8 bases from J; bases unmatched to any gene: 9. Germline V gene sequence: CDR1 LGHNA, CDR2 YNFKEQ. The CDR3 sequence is CASSQELGQGTSGYTF. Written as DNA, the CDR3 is TGTGCCAGCAGCCAAGAATTGGGACAGGGGACTTCAGGCTACACCTTC.

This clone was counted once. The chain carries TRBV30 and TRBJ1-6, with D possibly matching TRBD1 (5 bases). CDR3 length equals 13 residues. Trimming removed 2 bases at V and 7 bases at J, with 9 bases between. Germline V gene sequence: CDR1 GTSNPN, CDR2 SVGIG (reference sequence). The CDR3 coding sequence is TGTGCCTGGAGTATTCAGGGCAATTCACCCCTCCACTTT. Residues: CAWSIQGNSPLHF. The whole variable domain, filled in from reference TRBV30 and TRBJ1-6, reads SQTIHQWPATLVQPVGSPLSLECTVEGTSNPNLYWYRQAAGRGLQLLFYSVGIGQISSEVPQNLSASRPQDRQFILSSKKLLLSDSGFYLCAWSIQGNSPLHFGNGTRLTVT.

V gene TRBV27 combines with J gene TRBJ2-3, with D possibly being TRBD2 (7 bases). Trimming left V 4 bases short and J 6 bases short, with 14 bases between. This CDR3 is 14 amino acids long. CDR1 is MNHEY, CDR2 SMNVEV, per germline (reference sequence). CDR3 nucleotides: TGTGCCAGCAGTTCATGGGGGGGGGCGGATACGCAGTATTTT. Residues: CASSSWGGADTQYF.

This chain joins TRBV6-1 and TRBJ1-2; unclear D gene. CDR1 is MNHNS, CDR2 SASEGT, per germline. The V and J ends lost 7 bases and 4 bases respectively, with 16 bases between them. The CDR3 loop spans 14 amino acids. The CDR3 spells CASIVRASTYGYTF. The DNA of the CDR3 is TGTGCCAGCATAGTAAGGGCCTCAACCTATGGCTACACCTTC.

The chain's CDR3 is CASSDDTRGSYEQYF. CDR3 DNA sequence: TGTGCCAGCAGTGATGATACGAGGGGTTCCTACGAGCAGTACTTC. V usage is TRBV25-1 and J usage is TRBJ2-7; D might be TRBD1 or TRBD2, each matching 5 bases. The CDR3 is made up of 15 amino acids. V was cut by 3 bases and J by 1 base, with 13 bases left in between. Germline V CDR1 and CDR2: MGHDK, SYGVNS.

The chain's CDR3 is CARGQGGDEQYF. For the CDR3, the DNA is TGTGCCAGAGGACAGGGGGGGGACGAGCAGTACTTC. This chain joins TRBV2 and TRBJ2-7; 10 positions agree with TRBD1. The CDR3 covers 12 residues. Germline CDR1 is SNHLY and CDR2 is FYNNEI. The V and J ends lost 9 bases and 5 bases, in that order; junction bases with no gene match: 4. The full variable domain, completed using reference TRBV2 and TRBJ2-7, is EPEVTQTPSHQVTQMGQEVILRCVPISNHLYFYWYRQILGQKVEFLVSFYNNEISEKSEIFDDQFSVERPDGSNFTLKIRSTKLEDSAMYFCARGQGGDEQYFGPGTRLTVT.

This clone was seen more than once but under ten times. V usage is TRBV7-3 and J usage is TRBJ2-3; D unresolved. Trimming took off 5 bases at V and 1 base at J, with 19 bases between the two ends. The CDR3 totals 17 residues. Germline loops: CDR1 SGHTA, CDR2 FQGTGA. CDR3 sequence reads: CASSLSTRAVGTDTQYF. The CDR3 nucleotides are TGTGCCAGCAGCCTATCGACCCGGGCGGTTGGCACAGATACGCAGTATTTT.

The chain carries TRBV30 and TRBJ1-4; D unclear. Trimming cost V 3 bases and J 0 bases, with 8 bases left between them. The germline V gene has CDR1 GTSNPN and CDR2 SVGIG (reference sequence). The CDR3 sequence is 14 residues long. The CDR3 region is CAWSKGSTNEKLFF. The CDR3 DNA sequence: TGTGCCTGGAGCAAGGGCTCAACTAATGAAAAACTGTTTTTT.

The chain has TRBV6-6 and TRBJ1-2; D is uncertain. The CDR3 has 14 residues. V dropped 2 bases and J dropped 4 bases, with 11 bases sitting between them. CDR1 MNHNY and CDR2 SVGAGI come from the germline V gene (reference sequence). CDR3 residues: CASSYADGIYGYTF. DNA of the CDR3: TGTGCCAGCAGTTACGCGGACGGAATCTATGGCTACACCTTC.